This T cell receptor beta chain was sequenced for a study of CXCR3-negative and CXCR3-positive naive CD8 T cells (dated by TCRdb to between 2017 and 2020). As for the study more broadly: Some 130 million TRB reads were obtained in total, roughly 1.5 +/- 0.3 million reads per library. For the TRBV-TRBJ cluster analysis, the naive subsets came from 5 or 6 donors, while the memory cells came from 3 donors. Diversity and physicochemical repertoire analyses covered approximately 10 donors pooled from two independent experiments. Broader findings and caveats from the paper: Both naive subsets had comparably high repertoire diversity, while memory CD8+ T cells had much lower repertoire diversity. Naive CXCR3-negative and CXCR3-positive cells from the same donor showed similar TRBV-TRBJ usage, whereas memory cells showed distinct patterns. CXCR3 expression partially decreased after cryopreservation, so most assays used freshly isolated PBMCs. Surface CD5, linked to self-reactivity in mice, was comparable between naive subsets; TCR interaction strength was therefore also inferred from TRB CDR3 physicochemical properties.

CDR1 and CDR2 are drawn from the germline V gene: SGDLS, YYNGEE. The cysteine opens and the phenylalanine closes a CDR3 of 14 amino acids. The DNA sequence is not available. As to this clonotype: Its antigen is unknown.

Sequencing was carried out with a NextSeq 550. The Human TCR Profiling Kit (MiLaboratory) was used to make UMI-labeled 5' RACE TRB cDNA libraries. cDNA synthesis used the entire amount of extracted RNA, and PCR amplification then used the entire amount of cDNA produced. Libraries were prepared in parallel with an identical number of PCR cycles. For the original study's pipeline: About 54,000 +/- 9,700 unique UMI-labeled TRB cDNA molecules per library were extracted with MIGEC and MiXCR, with at least two reads per UMI required. Each library averaged around 40,000 +/- 10,000 functional in-frame TRB CDR3 nucleotide clonotypes without stop codons. Diversity metrics, including normalized Shannon-Wiener and Chao1, were computed in VDJtools after downsampling to 5000 UMI-labeled TRB molecules per sample. VDJtools computed clonotype-size-weighted physicochemical properties of the central five CDR3 residues: interaction energy, strength, volume and Kidera factor 4. Following TCRdb reprocessing, every CDR3 protein sequence forms one entry, and DNA is not provided. TCRdb's processing, not the authors' own work, is the source of the V and J calls. This sample's table contains 45,000 to 60,000 distinct CDR3 sequences. The ten largest account for about 20% of the sample.

Each CD8+ T cell subset was flow-sorted in triplicate, with over 250,000 cells per subset placed directly into RLT lysis buffer. Peripheral blood mononuclear cells were isolated from buffy coats using standard density gradient centrifugation. An RNeasy Mini Kit was used to extract total RNA from the sorted cells. Sample: memory CD8+ T cells from blood. The cell subset or site label corresponds to: conventional CD8+ memory T cells (TMEM), sorted as controls. The sequence links TRBV9 to TRBJ2-7; TCRdb gives TRBD2 as the D gene, but with no DNA this cannot be confirmed. The clonotype comes from a human donor in good health. Some clones in this sample may be carry-over from other donors' samples. The CDR3 reads as follows: CASSVALRGNEQYF.